Given below is one T cell receptor (beta chain) in context. This CDR3 spans 15 amino acids. Germline-derived CDR1 and CDR2 are SGHRS and YFSETQ. With 4 bases removed from V and 4 bases from J, the gap between germline ends came to 12 bases. This sample was taken from a study of blood T cell repertoires in COVID-19. Some clones are missing from TCRdb's copy, which holds only in-frame ones; the method was immunoSEQ multiplex PCR. This sample has about 340,000 clones; 92% occur once, and the top ten carry 18%. The sequenced sample was PBMCs or T cells enriched from blood (not recorded which). The chain links TRBV5-1 to TRBJ1-6; D unresolved. The sequence was collected from a woman in her thirties who had recovered from COVID-19. CDR3 in DNA: TGCGCCAGCAGCGCGTCAGTGAGGTATAATTCACCCCTCCACTTT. Translation gives CASSASVRYNSPLHF. The whole variable domain, remainder taken from reference TRBV5-1 and TRBJ1-6, is KAGVTQTPRYLIKTRGQQVTLSCSPISGHRSVSWYQQTPGQGLQFLFEYFSETQRNKGNFPGRFSGRQFSNSRSEMNVSTLELGDSALYLCASSASVRYNSPLHFGNGTRLTVT.